Presented here are 4 T cell receptor beta chains from one specimen sequenced in a study of blood T cells in healthy people across ages (dated by TCRdb to the mid-2010s). Library prep was done by 5' RACE. Sequencing was carried out with an Illumina HiSeq 2500. A second PCR of roughly 7 to 11 cycles was performed with a sample-barcoded 5' primer and a J-beta primer mix. The raw public reads went through TCRdb reprocessing: fastp at Q25, MiXCR clone calling, in-frame beta chains kept. Rows with one shared CDR3 protein collapse into an entry with the most common genes and DNA. The sample table contains more than 700,000 distinct CDR3 sequences; only one count was recorded for 46% of them. The ten largest clones represent over 15% of the sample. The sequenced sample consisted of blood. All receptors come from a man older than 75 in good health.

The chain combines TRBV12-3 or TRBV12-4 with TRBJ2-7; 9 bases are a match to TRBD1. V lost 5 bases to trimming and J lost 4 bases; unmatched junction nucleotides: 12. The CDR3 is 16 residues long. The DNA of the CDR3 is TGTGCCAGCAGTCCACCCCGGGGACAGGGAGGATACGAGCAGTACTTC. Translating it yields CASSPPRGQGGYEQYF.

This clonotype was counted between two and nine times. The chain carries TRBV12-3 or TRBV12-4 and TRBJ2-7; D unresolved. There are 15 residues in the CDR3. Trimming removed 0 bases from V and 0 bases from J, with 9 bases in between. CDR3 nucleotides: TGTGCCAGCAGTTTAGCGGCTGGGGTCTCCTACGAGCAGTACTTC. Encoded protein: CASSLAAGVSYEQYF.

The rearrangement links TRBV24-1 to TRBJ1-1; 11 bases are a match to TRBD1. The CDR3 length is 13 residues. V lost 7 bases and J lost 5; bases outside the gene matches: 2. CDR1 KGHDR and CDR2 SFDVKD come from the germline V gene. Here the CDR3 DNA reads TGTGCCACCAGCGGGACAGGGGGGACTGAAGCTTTCTTT. It is translated as CATSGTGGTEAFF.

This clonotype was picked up one time. The rearrangement joins TRBV20-1 to TRBJ2-7; D is perhaps TRBD1 (7 bases). Germline V lookup: CDR1 DFQATT, CDR2 SNEGSKA (reference sequence). With 0 bases removed from V and 0 bases from J, the gap between germline ends came to 12 bases. This CDR3 is 15 amino acids long. CDR3 nucleotides: TGCAGTGCTAGAGATCGACAGGGAGGCTCCTACGAGCAGTACTTC. Amino acids: CSARDRQGGSYEQYF.